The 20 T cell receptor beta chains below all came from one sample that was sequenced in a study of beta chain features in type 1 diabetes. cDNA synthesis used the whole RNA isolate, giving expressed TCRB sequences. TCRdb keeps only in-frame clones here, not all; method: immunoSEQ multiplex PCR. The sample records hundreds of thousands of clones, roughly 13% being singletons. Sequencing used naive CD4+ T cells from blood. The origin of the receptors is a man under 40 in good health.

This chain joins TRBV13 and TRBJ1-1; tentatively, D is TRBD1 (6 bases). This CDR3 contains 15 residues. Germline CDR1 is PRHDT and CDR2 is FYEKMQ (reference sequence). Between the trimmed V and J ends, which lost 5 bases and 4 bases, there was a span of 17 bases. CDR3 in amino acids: CASSLKGVKGTEAFF. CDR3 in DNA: TGTGCCAGCAGCCTAAAGGGGGTAAAGGGCACTGAAGCTTTCTTT.

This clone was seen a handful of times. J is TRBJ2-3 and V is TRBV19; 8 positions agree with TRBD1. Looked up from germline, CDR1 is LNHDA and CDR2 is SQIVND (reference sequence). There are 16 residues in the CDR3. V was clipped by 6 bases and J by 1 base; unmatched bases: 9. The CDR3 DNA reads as TGTGCCAGTAGAAATCCGGGACAGGTGGGCACAGATACGCAGTATTTT. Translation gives CASRNPGQVGTDTQYF. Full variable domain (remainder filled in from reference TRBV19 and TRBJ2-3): DGGITQSPKYLFRKEGQNVTLSCEQNLNHDAMYWYRQDPGQGLRLIYYSQIVNDFQKGDIAEGYSVSREKKESFPLTVTSAQKNPTAFYLCASRNPGQVGTDTQYFGPGTRLTVL.

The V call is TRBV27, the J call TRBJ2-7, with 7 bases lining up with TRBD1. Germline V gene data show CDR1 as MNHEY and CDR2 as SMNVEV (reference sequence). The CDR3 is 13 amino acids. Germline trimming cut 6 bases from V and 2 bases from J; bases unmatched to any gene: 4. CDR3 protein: CASRGQSPYEQYF. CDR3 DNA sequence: TGTGCCAGCAGGGGACAGTCGCCCTACGAGCAGTACTTC.

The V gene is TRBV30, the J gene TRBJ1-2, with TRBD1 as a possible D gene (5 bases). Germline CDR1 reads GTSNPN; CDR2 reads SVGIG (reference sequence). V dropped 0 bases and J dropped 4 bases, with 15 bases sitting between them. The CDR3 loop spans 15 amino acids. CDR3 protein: CAWSVYRGRTYGYTF. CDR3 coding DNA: TGTGCCTGGAGTGTCTATCGGGGGAGAACCTATGGCTACACCTTC.

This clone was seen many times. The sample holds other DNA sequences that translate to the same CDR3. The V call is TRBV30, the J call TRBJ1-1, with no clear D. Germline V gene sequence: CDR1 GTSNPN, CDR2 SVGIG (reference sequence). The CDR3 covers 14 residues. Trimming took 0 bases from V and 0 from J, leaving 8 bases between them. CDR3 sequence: CAWSVGGVNTEAFF. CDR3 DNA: TGTGCCTGGAGTGTAGGCGGTGTGAACACTGAAGCTTTCTTT.

The CDR3 sequence is CASSRDGQQETQYF. For the CDR3, the DNA is TGTGCCAGCAGTCGTGACGGGCAGCAAGAGACCCAGTACTTC. The chain uses TRBV5-6 and TRBJ2-5; no firm D call. Trimming shortened V by 5 bases and J by 2 bases, and 13 bases separated the two germline ends. The CDR3 has 14 residues. Per germline, CDR1 SGHDT and CDR2 YYEEEE.

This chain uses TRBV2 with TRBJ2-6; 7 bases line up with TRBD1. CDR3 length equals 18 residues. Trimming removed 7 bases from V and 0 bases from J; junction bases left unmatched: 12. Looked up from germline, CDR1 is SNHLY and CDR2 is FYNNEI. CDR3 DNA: TGTGCCAGCATTAGGGACAGACGTAACCTCTCTGGGGCCAACGTCCTGACTTTC. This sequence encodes CASIRDRRNLSGANVLTF.

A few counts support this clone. The chain's CDR3 is CASTPSSGYYNEQFF. The CDR3 bases are TGTGCCAGCACCCCTTCTAGCGGATACTACAATGAGCAGTTCTTC. The chain employs TRBV7-2 and TRBJ2-1; 7 nucleotides line up with TRBD2. Germline V gene sequence: CDR1 SGHTA, CDR2 FQGNSA. V lost 7 bases to trimming and J lost 3 bases; unmatched junction nucleotides: 9. The CDR3 runs 15 residues.

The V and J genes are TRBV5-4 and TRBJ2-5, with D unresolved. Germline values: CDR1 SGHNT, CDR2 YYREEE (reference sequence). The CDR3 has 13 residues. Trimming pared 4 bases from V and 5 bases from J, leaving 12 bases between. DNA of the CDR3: TGTGCCAGCAGCGCGGCCCGGACGGAGACCCAGTACTTC. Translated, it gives CASSAARTETQYF.

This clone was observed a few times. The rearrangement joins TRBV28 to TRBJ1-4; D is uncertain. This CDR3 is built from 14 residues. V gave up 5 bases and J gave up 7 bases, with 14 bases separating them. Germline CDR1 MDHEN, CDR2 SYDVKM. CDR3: CASSPGELGEKLFF. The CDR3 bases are TGTGCCAGCAGTCCCGGGGAGCTAGGTGAAAAACTGTTTTTT. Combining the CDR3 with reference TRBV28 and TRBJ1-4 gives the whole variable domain DVKVTQSSRYLVKRTGEKVFLECVQDMDHENMFWYRQDPGLGLRLIYFSYDVKMKEKGDIPEGYSVSREKKERFSLILESASTNQTSMYLCASSPGELGEKLFFGSGTQLSVL.

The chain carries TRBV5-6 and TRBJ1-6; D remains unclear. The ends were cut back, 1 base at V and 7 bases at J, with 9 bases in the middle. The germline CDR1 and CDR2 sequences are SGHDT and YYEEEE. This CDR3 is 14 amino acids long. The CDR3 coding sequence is TGTGCCAGCAGCTTGAAAAATCAAAATTCACCCCTCCACTTT. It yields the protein CASSLKNQNSPLHF.

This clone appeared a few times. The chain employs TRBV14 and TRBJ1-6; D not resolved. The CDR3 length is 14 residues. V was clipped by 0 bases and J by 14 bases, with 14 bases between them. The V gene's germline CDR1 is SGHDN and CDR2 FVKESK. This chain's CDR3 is CASSQDFWSWSLHF. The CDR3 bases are TGTGCCAGCAGCCAAGATTTCTGGAGTTGGTCCCTCCACTTT.

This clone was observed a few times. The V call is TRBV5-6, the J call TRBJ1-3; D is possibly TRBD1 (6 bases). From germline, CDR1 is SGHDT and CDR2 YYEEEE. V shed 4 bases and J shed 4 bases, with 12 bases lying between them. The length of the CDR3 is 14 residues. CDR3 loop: CASSVRGRGNTIYF. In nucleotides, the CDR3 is TGTGCCAGCAGCGTCAGGGGACGAGGAAACACCATATATTTT.

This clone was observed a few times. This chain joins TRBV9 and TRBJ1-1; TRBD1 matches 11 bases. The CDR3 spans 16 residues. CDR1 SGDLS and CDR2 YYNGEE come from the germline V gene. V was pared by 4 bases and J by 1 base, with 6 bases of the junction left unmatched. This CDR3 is CASSLGQGAGNTEAFF. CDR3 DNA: TGTGCCAGCAGCCTAGGACAGGGGGCTGGGAACACTGAAGCTTTCTTT.

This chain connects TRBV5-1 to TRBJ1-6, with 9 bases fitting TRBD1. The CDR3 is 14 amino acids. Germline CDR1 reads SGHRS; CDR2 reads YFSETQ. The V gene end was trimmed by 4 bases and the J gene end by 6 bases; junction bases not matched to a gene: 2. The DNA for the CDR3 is TGCGCCAGCAGCCCGGACAGGGGTAATTCACCCCTCCACTTT. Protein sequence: CASSPDRGNSPLHF.

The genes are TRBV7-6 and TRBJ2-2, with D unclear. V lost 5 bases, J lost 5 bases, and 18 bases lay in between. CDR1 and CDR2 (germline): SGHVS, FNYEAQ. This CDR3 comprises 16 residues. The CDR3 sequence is CASSPQPGSRTGELFF. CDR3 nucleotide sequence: TGTGCCAGCAGCCCTCAGCCAGGAAGTCGAACCGGGGAGCTGTTTTTT. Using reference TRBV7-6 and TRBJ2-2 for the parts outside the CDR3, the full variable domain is GAGVSQSPRYKVTKRGQDVALRCDPISGHVSLYWYRQALGQGPEFLTYFNYEAQQDKSGLPNDRFSAERPEGSISTLTIQRTEQRDSAMYRCASSPQPGSRTGELFFGEGSRLTVL.

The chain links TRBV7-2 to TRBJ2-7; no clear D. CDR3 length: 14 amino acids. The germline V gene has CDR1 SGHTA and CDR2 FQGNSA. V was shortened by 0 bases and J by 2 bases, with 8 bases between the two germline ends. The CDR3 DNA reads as TGTGCCAGCAGCTTAGCGCCGCGGACCTACGAGCAGTACTTC. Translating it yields CASSLAPRTYEQYF.

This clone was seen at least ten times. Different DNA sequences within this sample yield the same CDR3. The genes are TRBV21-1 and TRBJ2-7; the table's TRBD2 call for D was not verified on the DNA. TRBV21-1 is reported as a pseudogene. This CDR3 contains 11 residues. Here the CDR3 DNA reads TGTGCCAGCAGCTCCTCTTACGAGCAGTACTTC. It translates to CASSSSYEQYF.

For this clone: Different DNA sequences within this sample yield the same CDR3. CDR3 protein: CASSLQGRGPGANVLTF. CDR3 nucleotides: TGCGCCAGCAGCTTGCAGGGCCGGGGGCCGGGGGCCAACGTCCTGACTTTC. The rearrangement joins TRBV5-1 to TRBJ2-6, with D perhaps matching TRBD1 or TRBD2 (6 bases each). CDR3 length: 17 amino acids. The V gene lost 1 base and the J gene lost 4 bases, with 15 bases spanning the gap. Germline V lookup: CDR1 SGHRS, CDR2 YFSETQ.

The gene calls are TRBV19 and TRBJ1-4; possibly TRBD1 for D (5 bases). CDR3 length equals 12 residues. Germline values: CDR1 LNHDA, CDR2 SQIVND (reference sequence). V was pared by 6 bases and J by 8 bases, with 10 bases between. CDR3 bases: TGTGCCAGTAGCAGGGAGGGGGAAAAACTGTTTTTT. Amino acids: CASSREGEKLFF.